This TCR beta chain was recorded in a study of cytomegalovirus exposure and HLA in healthy donors. The CDR3 loop spans 12 amino acids. V was cut by 5 bases and J by 6 bases, with 11 bases left in between. CDR1 is MNHNY and CDR2 is SVGAGI in the germline V gene (reference sequence). Study findings and constraints: Cytomegalovirus association was assigned to around 150 TCR beta chains. Segments of the TCR beta V type were, in most cases, productive about 87% or about 30% of the time in an earlier analysis.

This clone is a singleton in its sample. What it binds is unknown. Researchers ran the PCR with 60 Vbeta and 13 Jbeta primers. Libraries were prepared by immunoSEQ multiplex PCR; TCRdb keeps only in-frame clonotypes and omits some of them. The repertoire has over 150,000 clones, 84% of them found once; the top ten carry 4.8%. The source of this sequence is a man aged 18 to 30 in good health and CMV-seronegative. The sequenced sample consisted of PBMCs. The chain combines TRBV6-6 with TRBJ2-7; D uncertain. This chain's CDR3 is CASSGLELEQYF. DNA for the CDR3: TGTGCCAGCAGTGGTTTGGAGCTCGAGCAGTACTTC.